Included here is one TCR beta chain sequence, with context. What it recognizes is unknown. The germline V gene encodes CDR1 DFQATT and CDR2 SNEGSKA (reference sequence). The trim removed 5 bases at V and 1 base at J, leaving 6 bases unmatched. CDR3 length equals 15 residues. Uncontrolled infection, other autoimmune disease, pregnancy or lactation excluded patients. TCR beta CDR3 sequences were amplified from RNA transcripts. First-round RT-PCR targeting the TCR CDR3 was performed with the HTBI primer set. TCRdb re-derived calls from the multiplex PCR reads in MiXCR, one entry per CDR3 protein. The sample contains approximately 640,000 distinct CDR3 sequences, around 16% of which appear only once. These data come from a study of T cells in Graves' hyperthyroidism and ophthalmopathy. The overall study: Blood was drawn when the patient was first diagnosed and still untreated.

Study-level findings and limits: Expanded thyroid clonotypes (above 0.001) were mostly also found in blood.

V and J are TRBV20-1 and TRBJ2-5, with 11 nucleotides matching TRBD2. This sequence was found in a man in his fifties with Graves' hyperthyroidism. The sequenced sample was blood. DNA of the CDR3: TGCAGTGCTGGGGTAGCGGGAGGGCCCCAAGAGACCCAGTACTTC. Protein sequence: CSAGVAGGPQETQYF.